One sample yielded the 16 T cell receptor beta chains listed below, sequenced in a study of T cell responses to AZD1222 COVID-19 vaccine. The table came from immunoSEQ multiplex PCR; TCRdb's copy has only in-frame clones and leaves some out. The sample has fewer than 120,000 clones, approximately 94% seen once. Sequencing was performed on peripheral blood, taken 28 days after the second AZD1222 dose. The origin of the receptors is an adult who received the AZD1222 COVID-19 vaccine.

V and J are TRBV6-5 and TRBJ1-2, with 9 bases that match TRBD1. Trimming removed 8 bases from V and 3 bases from J; junction bases left unmatched: 4. The CDR3 has 13 residues. Germline values: CDR1 MNHEY, CDR2 SVGAGI. CDR3 amino acids: CASRDRAYYGYTF. The CDR3 DNA sequence: TGTGCCAGCCGGGACAGGGCGTACTATGGCTACACCTTC.

The chain couples TRBV5-1 to TRBJ1-6, with a possible D match to TRBD1 (5 bases). The CDR3 totals 16 residues. Trimming pared 2 bases from V and 5 bases from J, leaving 14 bases between. Germline CDR1 is SGHRS and CDR2 is YFSETQ. CDR3 coding DNA: TGCGCCAGCAGCTTCGGGGCGGCATTTGATAATTCACCCCTCCACTTT. Amino acids: CASSFGAAFDNSPLHF.

The rearrangement links TRBV6-2 or TRBV6-3 to TRBJ2-5; perhaps D is TRBD1 or TRBD2 (6 bases each). The ends were cut back, 4 bases at V and 5 bases at J, with 11 bases in the middle. The germline CDR1 and CDR2 sequences are MNHEY and SVGEGT. The CDR3 spans 13 residues. The CDR3 here is CASSLGGPETQYF. CDR3 sequence (DNA): TGTGCCAGCAGTTTGGGGGGCCCGGAGACCCAGTACTTC.

The chain links TRBV5-5 to TRBJ1-1; TRBD1 might be the D (6 bases). V was cut by 4 bases and J by 3 bases, with 13 bases left in between. The CDR3 is 14 residues long. CDR1 SGHKS and CDR2 YYEKEE come from the germline V gene (reference sequence). Written as DNA, the CDR3 is TGTGCCAGCAGCAAGGGGGGTCTGGACACTGAAGCTTTCTTT. Translated: CASSKGGLDTEAFF. The variable domain in full, with the rest retrieved from reference TRBV5-5 and TRBJ1-1, is DAGVTQSPTHLIKTRGQQVTLRCSPISGHKSVSWYQQVLGQGPQFIFQYYEKEERGRGNFPDRFSARQFPNYSSELNVNALLLGDSALYLCASSKGGLDTEAFFGQGTRLTVV.

This clone has just one count. The gene calls are TRBV6-5 and TRBJ2-2; D ambiguous. CDR3 length: 15 residues. In germline, CDR1 is MNHEY, CDR2 SVGAGI. V was pared by 5 bases and J by 7 bases, with 17 bases between. CDR3 sequence: CASSPWASPHGELFF. Here the CDR3 DNA reads TGTGCCAGCAGTCCTTGGGCCTCCCCGCACGGGGAGCTGTTTTTT.

J is TRBJ2-6 and V is TRBV5-1, with D possibly being TRBD1 or TRBD2 (5 bases each). The germline V gene encodes CDR1 SGHRS and CDR2 YFSETQ. Trimming left V 7 bases short and J 0 bases short, with 8 bases between. CDR3 length equals 14 residues. The CDR3 here is CASWDDSGANVLTF. As DNA, the CDR3 is TGCGCCAGCTGGGACGACTCTGGGGCCAACGTCCTGACTTTC.

The V call is TRBV27, the J call TRBJ2-7, with 9 bases identical to TRBD1. J was trimmed by 5 bases and V by 6 bases; bases with no gene match: 8. Looked up from germline, CDR1 is MNHEY and CDR2 is SMNVEV (reference sequence). The CDR3 is 14 residues long. CDR3 sequence: CASSLWDRVHEQYF. Written as DNA, the CDR3 is TGTGCCAGCAGCCTATGGGACAGGGTCCACGAGCAGTACTTC.

The rearrangement uses TRBV11-2 and TRBJ1-1, with D uncertain. Per germline, CDR1 SGHAT and CDR2 FQNNGV. Deletions cut 5 bases from V and 5 bases from J, with 15 bases between. The CDR3 extends over 14 amino acids. For the CDR3, the DNA is TGTGCCAGCAGCCGGACGCGGGGTAGGACTGAAGCTTTCTTT. Translated: CASSRTRGRTEAFF.

This clone occurred once. The chain recombines TRBV7-2 with TRBJ2-2; D may correspond to TRBD1 or TRBD2 (5 bases each). Trimming took off 5 bases at V and 2 bases at J, with 12 bases between the two ends. Germline V gene data show CDR1 as SGHTA and CDR2 as FQGNSA. This CDR3 spans 15 amino acids. Here the CDR3 reads CASSQTAVNTGELFF. The CDR3 DNA follows: TGTGCCAGCAGCCAGACAGCGGTAAACACCGGGGAGCTGTTTTTT.

The rearrangement joins TRBV6-5 to TRBJ2-1; TRBD2 aligns across 8 bases. This CDR3 spans 15 amino acids. The germline gives CDR1 MNHEY, CDR2 SVGAGI. Losses at the gene ends were 6 bases for V and 5 bases for J; bases not matched to a gene: 9. CDR3: CASRISGSQNNEQFF. The CDR3 nucleotides read TGTGCCAGCAGGATAAGCGGGAGCCAGAACAATGAGCAGTTCTTC.

In the case of this clone: Other nucleotide sequences in the sample specify the same CDR3. The gene calls are TRBV27 and TRBJ1-1; TRBD1 is a possible D gene (5 bases). Trimming cost V 6 bases and J 1 base, with 12 bases left between them. CDR1 and CDR2 (germline): MNHEY, SMNVEV (reference sequence). This CDR3 contains 14 residues. CDR3 coding DNA: TGTGCCAGCAGCTTCGGGACGGGGAACACTGAAGCTTTCTTT. The encoded protein is CASSFGTGNTEAFF.

The rearrangement links TRBV18 to TRBJ1-1; no reliable D call. Per the germline V gene, CDR1 is KGHSH and CDR2 is LQKENI. Trimming removed 2 bases from V and 6 bases from J, with 13 bases in between. CDR3 length: 14 residues. CDR3 residues: CASSPVFGRPEAFF. CDR3 DNA: TGTGCCAGCTCACCAGTCTTCGGTAGGCCTGAAGCTTTCTTT.

To note about this clone: It is likely a read error, because the conserved phenylalanine at the end of the CDR3 is missing. The DNA is omitted, as the CDR3 cannot be located on it reliably, and the CDR3 follows TCRdb's listing. The chain couples TRBV3-1 (or the pseudogene TRBV3-2) to TRBJ1-2. Germline values: CDR1 LGHDT, CDR2 YNNKEL (reference sequence). Counting both end residues, the CDR3 totals 12 amino acids. CDR3 residues: CASSPISGVFYL.

The chain combines TRBV19 with TRBJ2-2, with TRBD2 matching over 16 bases. The CDR3 length is 18 residues. Germline trimming cut 7 bases from V and 3 bases from J; bases unmatched to any gene: 8. Germline V lookup: CDR1 LNHDA, CDR2 SQIVND (reference sequence). As DNA, the CDR3 is TGTGCCAGTATTAAACCGGGACTAGCGGGAGGGGACACCGGGGAGCTGTTTTTT. It encodes CASIKPGLAGGDTGELFF.

The rearrangement joins TRBV9 to TRBJ1-4, with D possibly TRBD1 on 5 matching bases. V lost 0 bases to trimming and J lost 7 bases, with 13 bases between them. Germline V gene lookup returns CDR1 SGDLS and CDR2 YYNGEE. The CDR3 sequence is 15 residues long. CDR3 sequence reads: CASSVGSGVGEKLFF. The CDR3 nucleotides read TGTGCCAGCAGCGTAGGGTCGGGGGTCGGTGAAAAACTGTTTTTT.

The chain joins TRBV19 to TRBJ1-1; 7 nucleotides line up with TRBD1. The germline V gene encodes CDR1 LNHDA and CDR2 SQIVND (reference sequence). After removal of 6 bases from V and 0 bases from J, the junction contained 13 bases not matched to a gene. The CDR3 has 17 amino acids. The CDR3 loop reads CASSPKYRQGVNTEAFF. The CDR3, as DNA: TGTGCCAGTAGCCCAAAATATAGACAGGGTGTGAACACTGAAGCTTTCTTT.